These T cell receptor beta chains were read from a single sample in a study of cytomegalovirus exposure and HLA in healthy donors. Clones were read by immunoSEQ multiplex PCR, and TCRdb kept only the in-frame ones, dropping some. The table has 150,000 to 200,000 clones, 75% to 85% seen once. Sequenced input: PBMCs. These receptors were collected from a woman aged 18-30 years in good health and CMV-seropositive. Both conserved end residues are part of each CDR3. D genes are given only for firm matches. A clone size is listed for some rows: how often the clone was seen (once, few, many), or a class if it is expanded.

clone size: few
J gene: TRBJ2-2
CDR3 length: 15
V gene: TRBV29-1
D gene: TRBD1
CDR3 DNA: TGCAGCGTTCGGGACAGGGGGTCGGACACCGGGGAGCTGTTTTTT
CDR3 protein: CSVRDRGSDTGELFF

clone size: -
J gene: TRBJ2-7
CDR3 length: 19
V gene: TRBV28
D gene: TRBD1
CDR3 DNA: TGTGCCAGCAGTTTAAGTTTCGCCCCCCCGGGACAGGGCCGTAACGAGCAGTACTTC
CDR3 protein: CASSLSFAPPGQGRNEQYF

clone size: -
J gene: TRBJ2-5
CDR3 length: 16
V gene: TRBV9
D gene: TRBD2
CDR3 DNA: TGTGCCAGCAGCGTGGGAGCGGGGGGGGGACAAGAGACCCAGTACTTC
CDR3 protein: CASSVGAGGGQETQYF

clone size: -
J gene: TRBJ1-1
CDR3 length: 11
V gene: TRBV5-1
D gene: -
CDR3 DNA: TGCGCCAGCAGTACAGGGACCGAGGCTTTCTTT
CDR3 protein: CASSTGTEAFF

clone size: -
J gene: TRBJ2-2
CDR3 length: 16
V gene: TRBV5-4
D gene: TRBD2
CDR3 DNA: TGTGCCAGCAGGGACCGACAGACGGGGGGGACCGGGGAGCTGTTTTTT
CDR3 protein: CASRDRQTGGTGELFF

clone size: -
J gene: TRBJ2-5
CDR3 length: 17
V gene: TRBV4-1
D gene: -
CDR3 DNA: TGCGCCAGCAGCCAAGATCACGCTCCGCCACTCCAAGAGACCCAGTACTTC
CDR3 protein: CASSQDHAPPLQETQYF

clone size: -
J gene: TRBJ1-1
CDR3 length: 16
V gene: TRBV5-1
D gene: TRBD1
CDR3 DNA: TGCGCCAGCAGAGACGGACAGGGGGAGTTGAACACTGAAGCTTTCTTT
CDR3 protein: CASRDGQGELNTEAFF

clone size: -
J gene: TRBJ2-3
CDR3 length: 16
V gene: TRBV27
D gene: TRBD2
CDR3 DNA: TGTGCCAGCAGTTTATCATCGGCGGGGGTAGGAGATACGCAGTATTTT
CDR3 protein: CASSLSSAGVGDTQYF

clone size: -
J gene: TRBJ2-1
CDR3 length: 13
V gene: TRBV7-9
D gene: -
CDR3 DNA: TGTTCCAGCAGGCCCGGTCGCTACAATGAGCAGTTCTTC
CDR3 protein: CSSRPGRYNEQFF

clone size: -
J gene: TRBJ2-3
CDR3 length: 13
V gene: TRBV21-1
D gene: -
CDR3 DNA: TGTGCCAGCAGCGGGGCCCGCACAGATACGCAGTATTTT
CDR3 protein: CASSGARTDTQYF

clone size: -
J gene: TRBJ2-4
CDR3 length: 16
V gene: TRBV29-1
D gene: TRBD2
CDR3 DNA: TGCAGCGTTGAGTCCCCTAGCGGGGGGTCTGTAAACAGTCAGTACTTC
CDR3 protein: CSVESPSGGSVNSQYF

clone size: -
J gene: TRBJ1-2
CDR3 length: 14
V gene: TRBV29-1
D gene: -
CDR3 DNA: TGCAGCGCCGCCTCCATCGGGGGGGGCTATGGCTACACCTTC
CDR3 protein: CSAASIGGGYGYTF

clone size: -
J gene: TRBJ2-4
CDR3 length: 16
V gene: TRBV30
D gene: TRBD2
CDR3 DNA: TGTGCCTGGAGTGTACGCGGGGGGATAGCCAAAAACAGTCAGTACTTC
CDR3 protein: CAWSVRGGIAKNSQYF

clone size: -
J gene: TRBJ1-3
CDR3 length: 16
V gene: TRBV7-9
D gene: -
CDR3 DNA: TGTGCCAGCAGCTCAGGAACAGGGACAAGTGGAAACACCATATATTTT
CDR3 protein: CASSSGTGTSGNTIYF

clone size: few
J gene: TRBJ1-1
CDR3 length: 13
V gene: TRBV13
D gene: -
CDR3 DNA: TGTGCCAGCAGCTTACTGGAGGGCAGGGAAGCTTTCTTT
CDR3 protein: CASSLLEGREAFF

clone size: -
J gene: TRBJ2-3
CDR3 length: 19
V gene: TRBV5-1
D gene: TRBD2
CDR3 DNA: TGCGCCAGCAGCTTTATTGGGACTAGCGGGGCAACCTTCACAGATACGCAGTATTTT
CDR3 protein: CASSFIGTSGATFTDTQYF

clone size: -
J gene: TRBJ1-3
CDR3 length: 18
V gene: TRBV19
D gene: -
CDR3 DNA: TGTGCCAGTAGCCCCGGGTTACGGGGACTCACCCCTGGAAACACCATATATTTT
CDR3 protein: CASSPGLRGLTPGNTIYF

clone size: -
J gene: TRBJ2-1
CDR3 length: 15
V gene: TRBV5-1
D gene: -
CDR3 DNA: TGCGCCAGCAGCTTGACCTCGGGACTTCACAATGAGCAGTTCTTC
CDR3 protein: CASSLTSGLHNEQFF

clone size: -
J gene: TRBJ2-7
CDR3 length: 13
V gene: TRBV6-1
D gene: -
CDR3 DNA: TGTGCCAGCGAGACACAGAACTCCTACGAGCAGTACTTC
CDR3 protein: CASETQNSYEQYF

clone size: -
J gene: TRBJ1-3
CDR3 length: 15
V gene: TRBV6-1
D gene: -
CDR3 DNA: TGTGCCAGCAGCCTCGCTGGGGCTGGGGGAAACACCATATATTTT
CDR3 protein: CASSLAGAGGNTIYF

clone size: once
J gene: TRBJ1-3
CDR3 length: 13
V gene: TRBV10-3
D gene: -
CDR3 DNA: TGTGCCATCAGTGCCGGGTTCGGAAACACCATATATTTT
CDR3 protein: CAISAGFGNTIYF

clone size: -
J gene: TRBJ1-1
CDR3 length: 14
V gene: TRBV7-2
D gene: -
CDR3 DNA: TGTGCCAGCAGCTTCCAGGGAGGGAACACTGAAGCTTTCTTT
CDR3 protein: CASSFQGGNTEAFF

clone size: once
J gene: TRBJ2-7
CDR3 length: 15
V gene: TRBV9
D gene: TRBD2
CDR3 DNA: TGTGCCAGCAGCGCTAGCGGGGGCCGTGCCTACGAGCAGTACTTC
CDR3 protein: CASSASGGRAYEQYF

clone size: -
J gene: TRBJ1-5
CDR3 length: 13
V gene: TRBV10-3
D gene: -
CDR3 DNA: TGTGCCATCAGTGCTGTGGCAGATCAGCCCCAGCATTTT
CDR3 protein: CAISAVADQPQHF

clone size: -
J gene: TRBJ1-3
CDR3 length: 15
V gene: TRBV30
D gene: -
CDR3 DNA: TGTGCCTTCCTCCCACGGGGTACCCCATTGGACACCATATATTTT
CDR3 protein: CAFLPRGTPLDTIYF

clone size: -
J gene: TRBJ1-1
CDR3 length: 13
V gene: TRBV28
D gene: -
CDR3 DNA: TGTGCCAGCAGCCTCAGCGGAGACGGGCATGCTTTCTTT
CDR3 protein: CASSLSGDGHAFF

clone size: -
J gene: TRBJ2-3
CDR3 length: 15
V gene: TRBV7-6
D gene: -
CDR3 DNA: TGTGCCAGCAGCTTAGAAGAGGACTCCACAGATACGCAGTATTTT
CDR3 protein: CASSLEEDSTDTQYF

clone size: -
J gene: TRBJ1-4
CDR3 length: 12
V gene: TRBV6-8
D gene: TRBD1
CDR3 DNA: TGTGCCAGCAGACACAGGGGTGAGAAACTGTTTTTT
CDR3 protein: CASRHRGEKLFF

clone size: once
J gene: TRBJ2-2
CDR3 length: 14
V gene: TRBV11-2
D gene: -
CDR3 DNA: TGTGCCAGCAGCTTAGGCAGGAACACCGGGGAGCTGTTTTTT
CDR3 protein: CASSLGRNTGELFF

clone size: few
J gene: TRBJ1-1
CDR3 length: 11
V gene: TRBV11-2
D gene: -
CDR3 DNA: TGTGCCAGCAGCTGGCATACAGAGGCTTTCTTT
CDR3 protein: CASSWHTEAFF

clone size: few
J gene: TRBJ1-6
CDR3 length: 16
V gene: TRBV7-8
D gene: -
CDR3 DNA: TGTGCCAGCAGCTTACCGCCACGTTGGGCATATTCACCCCTTCACTTT
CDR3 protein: CASSLPPRWAYSPLHF

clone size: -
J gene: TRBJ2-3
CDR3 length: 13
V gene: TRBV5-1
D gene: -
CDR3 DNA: TGCGCCAGCAGCCCAGGGTGGGCAGATACGCAGTATTTT
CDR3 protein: CASSPGWADTQYF

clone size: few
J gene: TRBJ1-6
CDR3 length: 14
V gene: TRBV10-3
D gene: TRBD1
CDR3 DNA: TGTGCCATCAATGCGGGACAGGATGGGACGCCCCTCCACTTT
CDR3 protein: CAINAGQDGTPLHF

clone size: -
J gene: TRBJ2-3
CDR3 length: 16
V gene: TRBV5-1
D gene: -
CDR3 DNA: TGCGCCAGCAGTTTCAACGGGGGGCACTTCGGGGATACGCAGTATTTT
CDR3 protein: CASSFNGGHFGDTQYF

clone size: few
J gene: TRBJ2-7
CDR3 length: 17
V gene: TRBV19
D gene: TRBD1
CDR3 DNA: TGTGCCAGTAGTGGGGGGACAGGGTTGAAGGTGGTCTACGAGCAGTACTTC
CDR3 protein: CASSGGTGLKVVYEQYF

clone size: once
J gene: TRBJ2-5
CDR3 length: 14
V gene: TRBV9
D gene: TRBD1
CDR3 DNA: TGTGCCAGCAGCCACCAGGGGGACCAAGAGGACCAGTACTTC
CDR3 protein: CASSHQGDQEDQYF

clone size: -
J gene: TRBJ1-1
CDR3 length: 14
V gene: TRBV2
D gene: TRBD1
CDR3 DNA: TGTGCCAGTAAGACAGGGGGCCAAAGCACCGAAGCTTTCTTT
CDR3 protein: CASKTGGQSTEAFF

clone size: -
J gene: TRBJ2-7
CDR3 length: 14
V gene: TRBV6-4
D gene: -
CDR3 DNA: TGTGCCAGCAGGGGCAGGGGGGTTTGGTACGAGCAGTACTTC
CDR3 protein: CASRGRGVWYEQYF

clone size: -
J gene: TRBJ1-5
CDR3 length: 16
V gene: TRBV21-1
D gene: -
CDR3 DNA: TGTGCCAGCAGCCCCCGGAGGAGGGAAAGCAATCAGCCCCAGCATTTT
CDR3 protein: CASSPRRRESNQPQHF

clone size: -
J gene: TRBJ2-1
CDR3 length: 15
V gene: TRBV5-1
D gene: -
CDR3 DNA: TGCGCCAGCAGCTTTATTGGCACACCTTACAATGAGCAGTTCTTC
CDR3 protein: CASSFIGTPYNEQFF

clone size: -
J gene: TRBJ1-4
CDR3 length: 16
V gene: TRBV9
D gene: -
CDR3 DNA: TGTGCCAGCAGCTATCACTCGGGAGGAACTAATGAAAAACTGTTTTTT
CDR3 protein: CASSYHSGGTNEKLFF

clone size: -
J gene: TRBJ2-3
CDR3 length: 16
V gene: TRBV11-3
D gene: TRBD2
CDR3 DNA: TGTGCCAGCAGCCAAGAAGGAAAGCGGGGAGGAGATACGCAGTATTTT
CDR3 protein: CASSQEGKRGGDTQYF

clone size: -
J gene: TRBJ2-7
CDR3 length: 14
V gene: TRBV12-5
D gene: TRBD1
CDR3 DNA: TGTGCTAGTGGCTCCGGGACAGGGGTGGGTTATCAGTACTTC
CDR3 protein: CASGSGTGVGYQYF

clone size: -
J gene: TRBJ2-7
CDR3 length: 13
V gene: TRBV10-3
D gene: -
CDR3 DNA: TGTGCCATCAAGGCGAGGAGCTCCTACGAGCAGTACTTC
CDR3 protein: CAIKARSSYEQYF

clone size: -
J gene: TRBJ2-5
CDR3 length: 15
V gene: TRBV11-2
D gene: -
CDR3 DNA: TGTGCCAGCAGCTTCAGGGGAACACCCATGGAGACCCAGTACTTC
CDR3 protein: CASSFRGTPMETQYF

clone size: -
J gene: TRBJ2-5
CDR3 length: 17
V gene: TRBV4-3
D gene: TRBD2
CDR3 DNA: TGCGCCAGCAGCCAAGAGAAGGGACTAGCGGGGGGAGAGACCCAGTACTTC
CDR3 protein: CASSQEKGLAGGETQYF

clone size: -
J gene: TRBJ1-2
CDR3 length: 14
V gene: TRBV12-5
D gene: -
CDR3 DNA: TGTGCTAGTGGACGGCAGGGTTACGGCTATGGCTACACCTTC
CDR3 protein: CASGRQGYGYGYTF

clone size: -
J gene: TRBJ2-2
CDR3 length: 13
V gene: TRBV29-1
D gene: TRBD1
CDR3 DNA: TGCAGCTTCGGACAGGGGACCACCGGGGAGCTGTTTTTT
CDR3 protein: CSFGQGTTGELFF

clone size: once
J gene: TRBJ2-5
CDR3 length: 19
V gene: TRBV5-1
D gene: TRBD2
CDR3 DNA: TGCGCCAGCAACACCGGGACTAGCGGGGGGGTTGGGGAGAAAGAGACCCAGTACTTC
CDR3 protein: CASNTGTSGGVGEKETQYF

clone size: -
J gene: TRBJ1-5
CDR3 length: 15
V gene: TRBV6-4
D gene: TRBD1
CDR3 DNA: TGTGCCAGCGCAGCCGGGACAGGCGGCAATCAGCCCCAGCATTTT
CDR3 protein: CASAAGTGGNQPQHF

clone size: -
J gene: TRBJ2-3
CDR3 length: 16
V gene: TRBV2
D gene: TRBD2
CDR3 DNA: TGTGCCAGCAGTGAAACTAGCGGGGGGGGGTACGATACGCAGTATTTT
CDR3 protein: CASSETSGGGYDTQYF

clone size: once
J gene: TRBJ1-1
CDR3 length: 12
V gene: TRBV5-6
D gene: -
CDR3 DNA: TGTGCCAGCAGCTTAGGGAGCACTGAAGCTTTCTTT
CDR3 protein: CASSLGSTEAFF

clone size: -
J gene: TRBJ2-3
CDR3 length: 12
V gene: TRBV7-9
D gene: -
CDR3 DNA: TGTGCCAGCAGCTTTCGGGAGAATACGCAGTATTTT
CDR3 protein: CASSFRENTQYF

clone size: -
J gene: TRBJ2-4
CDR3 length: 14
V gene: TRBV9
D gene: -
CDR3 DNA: TGTGCCAGCAGCGTAGGGCTAGCTCAGAACATTCAGTACTTC
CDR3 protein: CASSVGLAQNIQYF